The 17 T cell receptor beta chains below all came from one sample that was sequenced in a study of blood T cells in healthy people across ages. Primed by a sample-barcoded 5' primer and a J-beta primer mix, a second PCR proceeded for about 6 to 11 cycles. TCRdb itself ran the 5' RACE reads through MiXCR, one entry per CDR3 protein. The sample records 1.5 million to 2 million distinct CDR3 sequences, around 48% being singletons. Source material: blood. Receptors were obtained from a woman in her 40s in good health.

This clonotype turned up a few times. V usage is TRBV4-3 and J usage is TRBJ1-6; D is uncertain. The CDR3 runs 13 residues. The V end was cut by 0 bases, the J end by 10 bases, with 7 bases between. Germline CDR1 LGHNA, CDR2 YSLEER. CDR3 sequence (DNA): TGCGCCAGCAGCCAAGATGCTAGGTCACCCCTCCACTTT. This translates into CASSQDARSPLHF.

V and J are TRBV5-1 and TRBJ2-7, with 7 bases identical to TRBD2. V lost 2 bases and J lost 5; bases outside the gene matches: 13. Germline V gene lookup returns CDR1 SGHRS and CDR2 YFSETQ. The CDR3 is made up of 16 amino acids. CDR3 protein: CASSLTGAGVNHEQYF. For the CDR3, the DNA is TGCGCCAGCAGCTTAACCGGGGCGGGGGTCAACCACGAGCAGTACTTC.

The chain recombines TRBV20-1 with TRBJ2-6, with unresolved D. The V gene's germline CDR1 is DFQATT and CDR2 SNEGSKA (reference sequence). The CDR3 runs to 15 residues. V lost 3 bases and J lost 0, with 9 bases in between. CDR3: CSASGRISGANVLTF. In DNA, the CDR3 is TGCAGTGCTAGTGGGCGAATCTCTGGGGCCAACGTCCTGACTTTC.

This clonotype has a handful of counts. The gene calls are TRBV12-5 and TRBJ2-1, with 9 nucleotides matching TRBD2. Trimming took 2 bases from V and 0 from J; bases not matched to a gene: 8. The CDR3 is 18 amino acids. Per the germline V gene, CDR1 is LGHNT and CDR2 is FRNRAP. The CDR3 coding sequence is TGTGCTAGTGGTTTGCAGCTAGCGGGGCGCCGCTCCTACAATGAGCAGTTCTTC. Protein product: CASGLQLAGRRSYNEQFF.

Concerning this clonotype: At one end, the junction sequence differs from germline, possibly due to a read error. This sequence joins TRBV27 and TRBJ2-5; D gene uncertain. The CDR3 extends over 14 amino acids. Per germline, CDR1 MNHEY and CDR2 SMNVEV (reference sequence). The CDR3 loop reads CASSVSDTGETQYF. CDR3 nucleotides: TGTGCCAGCAGTGTATCCGACACTGGGGAGACCCAGTACTTC.

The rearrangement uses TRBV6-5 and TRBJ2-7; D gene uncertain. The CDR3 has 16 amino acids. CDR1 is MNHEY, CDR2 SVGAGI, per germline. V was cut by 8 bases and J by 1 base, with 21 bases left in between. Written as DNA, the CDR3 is TGTGCCAGCGCTAGAGACACTTCGATTCCGTCCTACGAGCAGTACTTC. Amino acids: CASARDTSIPSYEQYF.

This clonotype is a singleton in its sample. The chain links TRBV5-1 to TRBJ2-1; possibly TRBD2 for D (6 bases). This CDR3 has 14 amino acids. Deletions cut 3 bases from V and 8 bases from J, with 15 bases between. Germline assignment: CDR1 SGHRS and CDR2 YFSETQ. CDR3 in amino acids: CASSWGEGVHEQFF. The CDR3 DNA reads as TGCGCCAGCAGCTGGGGGGAAGGCGTTCATGAGCAGTTCTTC. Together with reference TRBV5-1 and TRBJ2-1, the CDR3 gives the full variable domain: KAGVTQTPRYLIKTRGQQVTLSCSPISGHRSVSWYQQTPGQGLQFLFEYFSETQRNKGNFPGRFSGRQFSNSRSEMNVSTLELGDSALYLCASSWGEGVHEQFFGPGTRLTVL.

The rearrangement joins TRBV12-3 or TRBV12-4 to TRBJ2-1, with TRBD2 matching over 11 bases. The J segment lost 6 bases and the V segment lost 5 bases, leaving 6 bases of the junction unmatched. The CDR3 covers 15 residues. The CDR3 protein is CASSILAGVSNEQFF. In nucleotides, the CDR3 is TGTGCCAGCAGTATACTAGCGGGGGTTAGCAATGAGCAGTTCTTC.

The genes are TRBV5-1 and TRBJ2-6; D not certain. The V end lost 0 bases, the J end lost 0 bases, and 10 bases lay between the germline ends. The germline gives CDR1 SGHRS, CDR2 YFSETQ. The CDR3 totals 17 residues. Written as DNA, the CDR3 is TGCGCCAGCAGCTTGGAAGGGATAGCCTCTGGGGCCAACGTCCTGACTTTC. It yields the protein CASSLEGIASGANVLTF. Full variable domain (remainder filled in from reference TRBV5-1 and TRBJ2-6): KAGVTQTPRYLIKTRGQQVTLSCSPISGHRSVSWYQQTPGQGLQFLFEYFSETQRNKGNFPGRFSGRQFSNSRSEMNVSTLELGDSALYLCASSLEGIASGANVLTFGAGSRLTVL.

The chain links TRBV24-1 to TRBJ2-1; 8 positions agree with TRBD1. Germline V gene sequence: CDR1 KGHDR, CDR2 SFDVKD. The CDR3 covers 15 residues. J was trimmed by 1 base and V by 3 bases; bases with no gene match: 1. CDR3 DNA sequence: TGTGCCACCAGTGATACAGGGGGTTCCTACAATGAGCAGTTCTTC. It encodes CATSDTGGSYNEQFF.

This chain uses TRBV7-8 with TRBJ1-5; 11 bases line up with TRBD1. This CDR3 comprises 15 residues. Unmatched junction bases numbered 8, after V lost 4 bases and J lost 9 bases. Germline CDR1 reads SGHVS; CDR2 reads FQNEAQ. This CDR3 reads CASSSGQGARGPQHF. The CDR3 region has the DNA TGTGCCAGCAGCTCCGGACAGGGGGCGAGAGGGCCCCAGCATTTT.

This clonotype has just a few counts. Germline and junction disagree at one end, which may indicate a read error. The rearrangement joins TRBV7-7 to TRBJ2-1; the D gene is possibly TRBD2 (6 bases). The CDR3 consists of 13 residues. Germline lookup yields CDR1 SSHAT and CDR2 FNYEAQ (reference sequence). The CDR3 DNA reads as TGTGCTAGCAGCGATGGGGGGAGGAATGAGCAGTTCTTC. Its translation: CASSDGGRNEQFF.

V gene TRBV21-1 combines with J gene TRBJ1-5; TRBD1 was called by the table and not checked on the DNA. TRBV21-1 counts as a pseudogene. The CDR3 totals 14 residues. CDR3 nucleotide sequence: TGTGCCAGCAGCGCCCACAGGGTAAATCAGCCCCAGCATTTT. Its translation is CASSAHRVNQPQHF.

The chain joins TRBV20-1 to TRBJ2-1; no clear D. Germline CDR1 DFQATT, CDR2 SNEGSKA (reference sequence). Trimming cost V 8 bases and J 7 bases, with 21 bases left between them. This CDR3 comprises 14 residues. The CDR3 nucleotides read TGCAGTAGTTCGTCGAATCCTCATGAAAATGAGCAGTTCTTC. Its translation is CSSSSNPHENEQFF.

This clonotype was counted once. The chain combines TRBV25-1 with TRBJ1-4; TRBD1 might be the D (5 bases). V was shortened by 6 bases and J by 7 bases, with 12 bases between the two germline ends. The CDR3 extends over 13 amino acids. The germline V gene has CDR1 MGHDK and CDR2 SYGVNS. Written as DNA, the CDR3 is TGTGCCAGCAGGGGGACGGGGGTTGAAAAACTGTTTTTT. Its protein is CASRGTGVEKLFF.

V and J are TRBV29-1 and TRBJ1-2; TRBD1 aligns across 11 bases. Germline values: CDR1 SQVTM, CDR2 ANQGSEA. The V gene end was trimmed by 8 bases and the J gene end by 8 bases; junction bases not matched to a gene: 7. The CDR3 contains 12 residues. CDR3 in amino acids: CSLLDRGLGYTF. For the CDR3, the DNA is TGCAGCCTCTTGGACAGGGGGCTGGGCTACACCTTC. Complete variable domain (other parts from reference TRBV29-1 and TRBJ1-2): SAVISQKPSRDICQRGTSLTIQCQVDSQVTMMFWYRQQPGQSLTLIATANQGSEATYESGFVIDKFPISRPNLTFSTLTVSNMSPEDSSIYLCSLLDRGLGYTFGSGTRLTVV.

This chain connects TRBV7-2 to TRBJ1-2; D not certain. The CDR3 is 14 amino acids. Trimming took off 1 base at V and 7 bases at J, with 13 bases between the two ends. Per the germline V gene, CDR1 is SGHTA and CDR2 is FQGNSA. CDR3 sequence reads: CASSLEGSAFGYTF. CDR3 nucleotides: TGTGCCAGCAGCTTAGAAGGGTCAGCCTTTGGCTACACCTTC.